The 19 T cell receptor beta chains below come from one sample, sequenced in a study of regulatory dendritic cells for organ transplantation. The table came from immunoSEQ multiplex PCR; TCRdb's copy has only in-frame clones and leaves some out. This sample has roughly 5,200 clones, with around three fifths found just once. Sequenced input: memory CD8+ T cells from blood. The sample's subset: CD45RO+ memory T cells. These receptors were taken from a human donor in good health.

The J gene is TRBJ2-7, the V gene TRBV7-2, with 9 bases lining up with TRBD2. The CDR3 runs to 15 residues. Germline V gene sequence: CDR1 SGHTA, CDR2 FQGNSA. V trimming: 3 bases; J trimming: 2 bases; junction bases outside the gene matches: 5. The chain's CDR3 is CASSFLAGDAYEQYF. The DNA for the CDR3 is TGTGCCAGCAGCTTTTTAGCGGGGGACGCCTACGAGCAGTACTTC.

The V call is TRBV4-2, the J call TRBJ2-3; D uncertain. Trimming removed 1 base at V and 0 bases at J, with 8 bases between. Germline V gene lookup returns CDR1 LGHNA and CDR2 YNFKEQ. CDR3 size: 15 residues. CDR3 nucleotides: TGTGCCAGCAGCCAAGCCCTTATGAGCACAGATACGCAGTATTTT. Its protein product is CASSQALMSTDTQYF.

This clone was seen a handful of times. V usage is TRBV19 and J usage is TRBJ2-6; the match to TRBD1 covers 10 bases. The CDR3 has 20 amino acids. The germline gives CDR1 LNHDA, CDR2 SQIVND (reference sequence). The V and J ends lost 5 bases and 3 bases, in that order; junction bases with no gene match: 16. CDR3 bases: TGTGCCAGTAGTCCCACCCGGGGACAGGGGAACGTCTTTGGGGCCAACGTCCTGACTTTC. Protein product: CASSPTRGQGNVFGANVLTF.

The sample holds a few counts of this clone. The V call is TRBV9, the J call TRBJ1-1; 9 nucleotides line up with TRBD1. The CDR3 totals 16 residues. Per the germline V gene, CDR1 is SGDLS and CDR2 is YYNGEE. The trim removed 4 bases at V and 1 base at J, leaving 8 bases unmatched. CDR3 in amino acids: CASSPGEQGANTEAFF. Written as DNA, the CDR3 is TGTGCCAGCAGCCCCGGTGAACAGGGGGCGAACACTGAAGCTTTCTTT.

The CDR3 here is CASSPTTSAGEQYF. The CDR3 bases are TGTGCCAGCAGCCCTACGACCTCGGCGGGCGAGCAGTACTTC. The chain couples TRBV27 to TRBJ2-7; D possibly corresponds to TRBD2 (5 bases). Trimming took off 6 bases at V and 6 bases at J, with 18 bases between the two ends. Germline CDR1 MNHEY, CDR2 SMNVEV (reference sequence). The CDR3 is 14 amino acids.

This rearrangement joins TRBV7-9 to TRBJ2-1; 11 bases are shared with TRBD2. Germline CDR1 and CDR2: SEHNR and FQNEAQ (reference sequence). The CDR3 totals 16 residues. V lost 8 bases, J lost 8 bases, and 14 bases stayed unmatched. This CDR3 reads CASGLHSGGASDEQFF. The CDR3 DNA reads as TGTGCCAGCGGCCTACATAGCGGGGGGGCCTCGGATGAGCAGTTCTTC.

V usage is TRBV11-3 and J usage is TRBJ2-3, with 8 bases identical to TRBD2. This CDR3 region has 17 residues. V lost 5 bases and J lost 2; bases outside the gene matches: 12. Germline-derived CDR1 and CDR2 are SGHNT and YENEEA. CDR3 sequence (DNA): TGTGCCAGCAGCCAAGATTGGTCGGGGGGGCCCACAGATACGCAGTATTTT. It codes for CASSQDWSGGPTDTQYF. Filled out from reference TRBV11-3 and TRBJ2-3, the complete variable domain reads EAGVVQSPRYKIIEKKQPVAFWCNPISGHNTLYWYLQNLGQGPELLIRYENEEAVDDSQLPKDRFSAERLKGVDSTLKIQPAELGDSAVYLCASSQDWSGGPTDTQYFGPGTRLTVL.

The chain recombines TRBV4-3 with TRBJ2-3; TRBD2 agrees at 9 bases. The CDR3 has 17 residues. The V and J ends lost 0 bases and 6 bases, in that order; junction bases with no gene match: 10. Germline CDR1 is LGHNA and CDR2 is YSLEER. CDR3 loop: CASSQESSGGFADTQYF. The CDR3 nucleotides read TGCGCCAGCAGCCAAGAAAGTAGCGGGGGCTTTGCGGATACGCAGTATTTT.

The V and J genes are TRBV10-3 and TRBJ2-7; tentative D call: TRBD1 (5 bases). CDR1 and CDR2 (germline): ENHRY, SYGVKD. V was shortened by 0 bases and J by 5 bases, with 14 bases between the two germline ends. The CDR3 extends over 15 amino acids. This CDR3 reads CAISESGKGRDEQYF. The DNA for the CDR3 is TGTGCCATCAGTGAGTCAGGCAAGGGGCGCGACGAGCAGTACTTC.

The chain links TRBV6-1 to TRBJ2-1; 8 nucleotides match TRBD2. There are 18 residues in the CDR3. Trimming at V came to 4 bases and at J to 0 bases, leaving 11 bases not matched to a gene. Per germline, CDR1 MNHNS and CDR2 SASEGT. CDR3 residues: CASSALLSGGSSYNEQFF. The CDR3 nucleotides read TGTGCCAGCAGTGCACTACTGAGCGGGGGAAGCTCCTACAATGAGCAGTTCTTC.

This clone was seen once. V and J are TRBV9 and TRBJ2-3, with TRBD2 identical over 8 bases. In germline, CDR1 is SGDLS, CDR2 YYNGEE. CDR3 size: 15 residues. The junction had 2 bases not matched to a gene; V was cut back by 0 bases and J by 2 bases. CDR3 in amino acids: CASSVDSGDTDTQYF. CDR3 coding DNA: TGTGCCAGCAGCGTAGATAGCGGGGACACAGATACGCAGTATTTT.

This clone appeared a few times. This chain joins TRBV4-1 and TRBJ2-1; D possibly corresponds to TRBD2 (6 bases). Looked up from germline, CDR1 is MGHRA and CDR2 is YSYEKL. With 2 bases removed from V and 1 base from J, the gap between germline ends came to 9 bases. The CDR3 consists of 15 residues. CDR3 sequence reads: CASSQKAGSYNEQFF. For the CDR3, the DNA is TGCGCCAGCAGCCAAAAAGCGGGTTCCTACAATGAGCAGTTCTTC.

This clone was found a few times. V usage is TRBV4-2 and J usage is TRBJ1-1; D is uncertain. V was clipped by 4 bases and J by 1 base, with 10 bases between them. CDR1 LGHNA and CDR2 YNFKEQ come from the germline V gene. The CDR3 extends over 14 amino acids. The CDR3 DNA reads as TGTGCCAGCAGCCCGAATACAGAGAACACTGAAGCTTTCTTT. Its protein is CASSPNTENTEAFF.

This rearrangement joins TRBV12-5 to TRBJ2-5; 8 bases align to TRBD2. This CDR3 comprises 13 residues. J lost 2 bases, V lost 6 bases, and 2 bases had no gene match. Looked up from germline, CDR1 is LGHNT and CDR2 is FRNRAP. CDR3 bases: TGTGCTAGTGGAGTAGCGGGACAAGAGACCCAGTACTTC. As protein: CASGVAGQETQYF.

This clone was detected only a few times. The rearrangement uses TRBV13 and TRBJ1-1, with D perhaps TRBD1 (6 bases). V was trimmed by 5 bases and J by 3 bases, leaving 10 bases between them. In germline, CDR1 is PRHDT, CDR2 FYEKMQ (reference sequence). This CDR3 has 13 amino acids. The CDR3 sequence is CASSPRQDTEAFF. The DNA for the CDR3 is TGTGCCAGCAGCCCGCGACAGGACACTGAAGCTTTCTTT.

The chain is built from TRBV7-2 and TRBJ2-2, with 7 bases that match TRBD1. From germline, CDR1 is SGHTA and CDR2 FQGNSA. V lost 2 bases, J lost 1 base, and 1 base stayed unmatched. The CDR3 is 15 residues long. The CDR3 region is CASSLRQGNTGELFF. In DNA form, the CDR3 reads TGTGCCAGCAGCTTACGACAGGGGAACACCGGGGAGCTGTTTTTT.

This clone was counted a few times. J is TRBJ1-2 and V is TRBV9; TRBD1 matches at 9 bases. Germline CDR1 and CDR2: SGDLS and YYNGEE. This CDR3 region has 15 residues. J lost 3 bases, V lost 4 bases, and 7 bases had no gene match. CDR3 coding DNA: TGTGCCAGCAGCCATGGGAGGGACAGGGACTATGGCTACACCTTC. Translation: CASSHGRDRDYGYTF.

This clone was observed a few times. The chain combines TRBV4-3 with TRBJ2-7, with TRBD2 matching 7 bases. Trimming took 0 bases from V and 2 from J; bases not matched to a gene: 10. CDR1 and CDR2 (germline): LGHNA, YSLEER. CDR3 size: 17 residues. The chain's CDR3 is CASSQDPQSRGAYEQYF. In DNA, the CDR3 is TGCGCCAGCAGCCAAGATCCTCAGTCCCGGGGGGCCTACGAGCAGTACTTC.

The chain joins TRBV14 to TRBJ1-2; TRBD1 aligns across 8 bases. The CDR3 has 15 residues. With V trimmed by 4 bases and J by 1 base, 5 bases remained unmatched. Germline V lookup: CDR1 SGHDN, CDR2 FVKESK. The CDR3 DNA follows: TGTGCCAGCAGCCCAGGGACAGGCAATAACTATGGCTACACCTTC. It specifies CASSPGTGNNYGYTF. The whole variable domain, filled in from reference TRBV14 and TRBJ1-2, reads EAGVTQFPSHSVIEKGQTVTLRCDPISGHDNLYWYRRVMGKEIKFLLHFVKESKQDESGMPNNRFLAERTGGTYSTLKVQPAELEDSGVYFCASSPGTGNNYGYTFGSGTRLTVV.